The rows below give T cell receptor beta chains drawn from one sample of a study of tumor-infiltrating lymphocytes in localized non-small cell lung cancer. TCRdb keeps only in-frame clones here, not all; method: immunoSEQ multiplex PCR. The sample has roughly 12,000 clones, 84% seen once. Sequencing was carried out using lung tumor tissue. These receptors originate from a human donor with non-small cell lung cancer. The CDR3 runs from the conserved cysteine through the conserved F or W. A D gene is named only where the DNA matches it firmly. Not all rows give a size; the values are once, few, many and, for expanded clones, a class.

TRBJ2-1 | . | TRBD2 | TRBV19 | TGTGCCAGTAGTACCTGGACTAGCGGGAGATCCTACAATGAGCAGTTCTTC | CASSTWTSGRSYNEQFF
TRBJ2-7 | . | TRBD1 | TRBV18 | TGTGCCAGCTCACCACCGAGGGGGCGTCTATCCTACGAGCAGTACTTC | CASSPPRGRLSYEQYF
TRBJ1-4 | . | TRBD1 | TRBV11-2 | TGTGCCAGCAGCTCGGGACAGGGGGGAGGAAAACTGTTTTTT | CASSSGQGGGKLFF
TRBJ1-1 | . | TRBD1 | TRBV7-9 | TGTGCCAGCAGCCCTACGGGACAGGGAGGGGACACTGAAGCTTTCTTT | CASSPTGQGGDTEAFF
TRBJ1-1 | . | . | TRBV5-5 | TGTGCCAGCAGCTTGTGGGGGCACACTGAAGCTTTCTTT | CASSLWGHTEAFF
TRBJ2-1 | . | . | TRBV7-6 | TGTGCCAGCAGCTTTACCGACAGGACCCCTTACAATGAGCAGTTCTTC | CASSFTDRTPYNEQFF
TRBJ1-2 | . | . | TRBV7-2 | TGTGCCAGCAGCCCCGGGAGGGGGGCGGTTGGCTATGGCTACACCTTC | CASSPGRGAVGYGYTF
TRBJ2-3 | . | . | TRBV5-1 | TGCGCCAGCAGCCGCCCCACCGGTGCGGGAGATACGCAGTATTTT | CASSRPTGAGDTQYF
TRBJ2-4 | . | . | TRBV29-1 | TGCAGCGTTAAATCCTGGACAGAAGCCAAAAACATTCAGTACTTC | CSVKSWTEAKNIQYF
TRBJ1-1 | once | . | TRBV6-5 | TGTGCCAGCAGGCGTTACACTGAAGCTTTCTTT | CASRRYTEAFF
TRBJ2-1 | . | . | TRBV5-6 | TGTGCCAGCAGCTTGGGGTCTAGCTCCTACAATGAGCAGTTCTTC | CASSLGSSSYNEQFF
TRBJ2-7 | . | TRBD2 | TRBV7-3 | TGTGCCAGCAGCTTATCGGGGGGGAGCTCCTACGAGCAGTACTTC | CASSLSGGSSYEQYF
TRBJ2-2 | . | . | TRBV7-9 | TGTGCCAGCAGGAGGAAGCCTACAAACACCGGGGAGCTGTTTTTT | CASRRKPTNTGELFF
TRBJ1-6 | . | . | TRBV19 | TGTGCCAGTAGTATAGATAGAGGCAATTCACCCCTCCACTTT | CASSIDRGNSPLHF
TRBJ2-2 | . | . | TRBV30 | TGTGCCTGGAGACTAGTAACCGCCGGGGAGCTGTTTTTT | CAWRLVTAGELFF
TRBJ2-7 | . | . | TRBV15 | TGTGCCACCAGCAGTGGCTCCGGACGGGCCTACGAGCAGTACTTC | CATSSGSGRAYEQYF
TRBJ2-5 | . | . | TRBV7-2 | TGTGCCAGCAGCCCCGGGTGGGGTCAAGAGACCCAGTACTTC | CASSPGWGQETQYF
TRBJ2-2 | . | . | TRBV4-1 | TGCGCCAGCAGGGGGCGACTCACCGGGGAGCTGTTTTTT | CASRGRLTGELFF
TRBJ1-2 | . | . | TRBV27 | TGTGCCAGCAGTTTATCAGACTCCGGCGGCTACACCTTC | CASSLSDSGGYTF
TRBJ1-6 | . | . | TRBV27 | TGTGCCAGCAGTGAGTATGGAGAGAGTAGTGGGGATAATTCACCCCTCCACTTT | CASSEYGESSGDNSPLHF
TRBJ1-6 | . | . | TRBV5-4 | TGTGCCAGCAGCTCCTACTCCGGGGCACCCCTCCACTTT | CASSSYSGAPLHF
TRBJ1-4 | . | . | TRBV7-9 | TGTGCCAGCAGCTTAGTCGAAGGAAAACTGTTTTTT | CASSLVEGKLFF